This T cell receptor (beta chain) was profiled in a study of response to subunit inactivated influenza vaccine. This CDR3 spans 15 amino acids. Germline assignment: CDR1 MDHEN and CDR2 SYDVKM. Trimming cost V 6 bases and J 4 bases; bases outside gene matches: 9. TCRdb reprocessed the RT-PCR reads via MiXCR and lists one record per CDR3 protein. The sample includes more than 550,000 distinct CDR3 sequences, over 9% of them seen just once. These data also formed part of another study, on T cells expressing NK-cell markers. Per that paper: As the method of synthesis, 5'RACE template switching with UMIs yielded TCR beta cDNA.

This TCR derives from a man in his fifties or sixties who received an inactivated influenza vaccine. Sequenced here: PBMCs from blood, sampled on the day of vaccination. The chain employs TRBV28 and TRBJ1-2; 9 bases align to TRBD1. Here the CDR3 DNA reads TGTGCCAGCAGCTCGGGACAGGGTGTAATCTATGGCTACACCTTC. Protein sequence: CASSSGQGVIYGYTF.